One sample yielded the 26 T cell receptor beta chains listed below, sequenced in a study of OX40 agonist ivuxolimab in advanced cancers. TCRdb's table, derived via immunoSEQ multiplex PCR, lists solely in-frame clones and lacks some. Of about 120,000 clones listed, 80% to 90% are singletons. The material sequenced was CD4+ or CD8+ T cells sorted from blood, taken in a trial of the OX40 agonist ivuxolimab. These receptors came from an adult with an advanced solid tumor such as melanoma, head and neck, liver or kidney cancer.

This rearrangement joins TRBV7-3 to TRBJ1-5; TRBD1 aligns across 7 bases. V was clipped by 5 bases and J by 7 bases; unmatched bases: 5. The germline V gene has CDR1 SGHTA and CDR2 FQGTGA. The CDR3 covers 13 residues. The CDR3 DNA reads TGTGCCAGCAGCGCATCCAGGGGGCAGCCCCAGCATTTT. Protein: CASSASRGQPQHF.

The CDR3 DNA follows: TGTGCCAGCACCCGAACCGAGACCCAGTACTTC. Translating gives CASTRTETQYF. This chain uses TRBV7-2 with TRBJ2-5; D not certain. Germline CDR1 is SGHTA and CDR2 is FQGNSA. The CDR3 covers 11 residues. The ends were cut back, 7 bases at V and 5 bases at J, with 8 bases in the middle.

The rearrangement uses TRBV29-1 and TRBJ1-1; D is perhaps TRBD1 (6 bases). Germline assignment: CDR1 SQVTM and CDR2 ANQGSEA. The CDR3 has 12 residues. In nucleotides, the CDR3 is TGCAGTGCAACGGGACAAGATATTGAAGCTTTCTTT. Amino acid sequence: CSATGQDIEAFF.

The chain links TRBV11-2 to TRBJ1-2; no reliable D call. The CDR3 sequence is 11 residues long. V lost 5 bases and J 4 bases, leaving 5 bases between the germline ends. Germline V CDR1 and CDR2: SGHAT, FQNNGV. CDR3 coding DNA: TGTGCCAGCAGCCCAGGCTATGGCTACACCTTC. Translated: CASSPGYGYTF.

The chain joins TRBV11-3 to TRBJ2-1; possible D gene TRBD2, 5 bases. Trimming left V 1 base short and J 10 bases short, with 14 bases between. Germline assignment: CDR1 SGHNT and CDR2 YENEEA. The CDR3 has 14 residues. The CDR3 DNA reads as TGTGCCAGCAGCTTAGGCCCTAGCTTCGAGGAGCAGTTCTTC. Protein: CASSLGPSFEEQFF.

The chain combines TRBV28 with TRBJ2-3, with D hard to call. The CDR3 consists of 13 residues. Germline CDR1 and CDR2: MDHEN and SYDVKM. The V and J ends lost 9 bases and 0 bases respectively, with 10 bases between them. CDR3 sequence: CASGDSSTDTQYF. For the CDR3, the DNA is TGTGCCAGTGGGGATTCTAGCACAGATACGCAGTATTTT. The complete variable domain, with remaining parts taken from reference TRBV28 and TRBJ2-3, reads DVKVTQSSRYLVKRTGEKVFLECVQDMDHENMFWYRQDPGLGLRLIYFSYDVKMKEKGDIPEGYSVSREKKERFSLILESASTNQTSMYLCASGDSSTDTQYFGPGTRLTVL.

The gene calls are TRBV30 and TRBJ2-2, with TRBD2 as a possible D gene (5 bases). The germline CDR1 and CDR2 sequences are GTSNPN and SVGIG (reference sequence). This CDR3 comprises 13 residues. V was trimmed by 3 bases and J by 6 bases, leaving 11 bases between them. CDR3: CAWRGSGSGELFF. The CDR3 coding sequence is TGTGCCTGGAGAGGGAGTGGTTCCGGGGAGCTGTTTTTT.

The V and J genes are TRBV28 and TRBJ2-7, with 7 bases aligning to TRBD1. The CDR3 has 12 residues. Germline-derived CDR1 and CDR2 are MDHEN and SYDVKM. With V trimmed by 7 bases and J by 1 base, 1 base remained unmatched. This chain's CDR3 is CASTTGSYEQYF. The CDR3 bases are TGTGCCAGCACGACAGGGTCCTACGAGCAGTACTTC. Full variable domain (missing parts from reference TRBV28 and TRBJ2-7): DVKVTQSSRYLVKRTGEKVFLECVQDMDHENMFWYRQDPGLGLRLIYFSYDVKMKEKGDIPEGYSVSREKKERFSLILESASTNQTSMYLCASTTGSYEQYFGPGTRLTVT.

The J gene is TRBJ2-1, the V gene TRBV7-9; TRBD1 matches 11 bases. Germline V gene sequence: CDR1 SEHNR, CDR2 FQNEAQ (reference sequence). This CDR3 spans 14 amino acids. The V and J ends lost 6 bases and 9 bases, in that order; junction bases with no gene match: 7. CDR3 sequence: CASSPGQGEGEQFF. Here the CDR3 DNA reads TGTGCCAGCAGTCCGGGACAGGGGGAGGGTGAGCAGTTCTTC.

This clone occurred a few times. V is TRBV27 and J is TRBJ1-1; a possible D gene is TRBD1 (5 bases). The germline V and J ends were trimmed by 8 bases and 0 bases, with 16 bases remaining between them. Germline V lookup: CDR1 MNHEY, CDR2 SMNVEV (reference sequence). The CDR3 spans 15 residues. The CDR3, as DNA: TGTGCCAGCCTTCGGAGGGGCGAAATGAACACTGAAGCTTTCTTT. It translates to CASLRRGEMNTEAFF.

This clone showed up just once. The V and J genes are TRBV7-2 and TRBJ2-3; D is ambiguous. CDR3 length: 13 amino acids. From germline, CDR1 is SGHTA and CDR2 FQGNSA. The V gene lost 3 bases and the J gene lost 4 bases, with 8 bases spanning the gap. CDR3 loop: CASSLLGADTQYF. The CDR3 nucleotides are TGTGCCAGCAGCTTGTTAGGAGCAGATACGCAGTATTTT.

This chain links TRBV11-2 with TRBJ1-2; tentatively, D is TRBD1 (6 bases). The CDR3 has 16 residues. V lost 5 bases and J 6 bases, leaving 22 bases between the germline ends. Germline values: CDR1 SGHAT, CDR2 FQNNGV. The CDR3 DNA reads TGTGCCAGCAGCGCCGTAGGGGGAGGGGGATCCCATGGCTACACCTTC. Protein product: CASSAVGGGGSHGYTF.

CDR3 DNA: TGTGCCAGCAGCAAAGTGGGGGCCGCCCTGGCGGATAATTCACCCCTCCACTTT. Its protein is CASSKVGAALADNSPLHF. This chain joins TRBV21-1 and TRBJ1-6; TRBD1, the table's D call, lacks a check against the DNA. TRBV21-1 is a listed pseudogene. This CDR3 is built from 18 residues.

J is TRBJ2-1 and V is TRBV30; D is uncertain. Trimming stripped 2 bases from V and 2 bases from J, with 7 bases between. The CDR3 spans 13 residues. Germline-derived CDR1 and CDR2 are GTSNPN and SVGIG (reference sequence). This chain's CDR3 is CAWSLGPYNEQFF. The CDR3 DNA reads as TGTGCCTGGAGTTTGGGCCCCTACAATGAGCAGTTCTTC.

The chain joins TRBV7-3 to TRBJ2-5; D remains ambiguous. The CDR3 runs to 13 residues. The germline V gene encodes CDR1 SGHTA and CDR2 FQGTGA. Trimming cost V 3 bases and J 5 bases, with 10 bases left between them. This chain's CDR3 is CASSFSRGETQYF. CDR3 DNA: TGTGCCAGCAGCTTCAGCCGTGGGGAGACCCAGTACTTC.

The chain is built from TRBV7-3 and TRBJ2-6; D gene unclear. Deletions cut 1 base from V and 0 bases from J, with 10 bases between. Germline V gene data show CDR1 as SGHTA and CDR2 as FQGTGA. The CDR3 is 17 amino acids. The CDR3 DNA is TGTGCCAGCAGCTTAATGCAGTTCCTCTCTGGGGCCAACGTCCTGACTTTC. Protein product: CASSLMQFLSGANVLTF.

The V and J genes are TRBV9 and TRBJ2-5; 11 nucleotides agree with TRBD2. Germline CDR1 and CDR2: SGDLS and YYNGEE. Losses at the gene ends were 3 bases for V and 2 bases for J; bases not matched to a gene: 6. The CDR3 contains 16 residues. The CDR3 here is CASSAIAGGRQETQYF. The CDR3 nucleotides read TGTGCCAGCAGCGCCATAGCGGGGGGGAGGCAAGAGACCCAGTACTTC.

The gene calls are TRBV7-2 and TRBJ1-5, with D possibly being TRBD1 (5 bases). Between the trimmed V and J ends, which lost 6 bases and 0 bases, there was a span of 9 bases. Looked up from germline, CDR1 is SGHTA and CDR2 is FQGNSA. This CDR3 has 14 amino acids. The CDR3 protein is CASSTGNSNQPQHF. The CDR3 nucleotides are TGTGCCAGCAGTACAGGCAATAGCAATCAGCCCCAGCATTTT.

The CDR3 loop is CASRESGGASREQYF. In DNA, the CDR3 is TGTGCCAGCAGGGAGAGCGGGGGGGCTTCCAGGGAGCAGTACTTC. The V gene is TRBV28, the J gene TRBJ2-7; 10 bases are shared with TRBD2. The CDR3 loop spans 15 amino acids. J gave up 7 bases and V 6 bases, and 12 bases lay outside the gene matches. Germline CDR1 reads MDHEN; CDR2 reads SYDVKM.

Written as DNA, the CDR3 is TGTGCCAGCAGCACTCAGGGGGACACTGAAGCTTTCTTT. Residues: CASSTQGDTEAFF. This chain links TRBV14 with TRBJ1-1, with TRBD1 matching 7 bases. V dropped 5 bases and J dropped 3; count of bases not matched to a gene: 3. CDR3 size: 13 residues. Germline V gene data show CDR1 as SGHDN and CDR2 as FVKESK.

This chain joins TRBV6-5 and TRBJ2-5, with D uncertain. V lost 0 bases to trimming and J lost 0 bases, with 5 bases between them. The CDR3 has 14 amino acids. CDR1 MNHEY and CDR2 SVGAGI come from the germline V gene. The CDR3 spells CASSYSGYQETQYF. The CDR3 region has the DNA TGTGCCAGCAGTTACTCGGGGTACCAAGAGACCCAGTACTTC.

This clone was seen more than once but under ten times. The chain carries TRBV7-9 and TRBJ1-1; D is ambiguous. Between the trimmed V and J ends, which lost 1 base and 1 base, there was a span of 7 bases. The CDR3 has 14 amino acids. Germline V gives CDR1 SEHNR, CDR2 FQNEAQ (reference sequence). The CDR3 is CASSLESANTEAFF. For the CDR3, the DNA is TGTGCCAGCAGCTTAGAGTCGGCGAACACTGAAGCTTTCTTT.

The rearrangement joins TRBV7-2 to TRBJ1-5; no definite D call. Trimming took off 1 base at V and 0 bases at J, with 10 bases between the two ends. This CDR3 has 16 residues. Germline V gene data show CDR1 as SGHTA and CDR2 as FQGNSA. CDR3 in amino acids: CASSLVGGISNQPQHF. The CDR3 DNA is TGTGCCAGCAGCTTAGTGGGAGGGATTAGCAATCAGCCCCAGCATTTT. The variable domain in full, with the rest retrieved from reference TRBV7-2 and TRBJ1-5, is GAGVSQSPSNKVTEKGKDVELRCDPISGHTALYWYRQSLGQGLEFLIYFQGNSAPDKSGLPSDRFSAERTGGSVSTLTIQRTQQEDSAVYLCASSLVGGISNQPQHFGDGTRLSIL.

Concerning this clone: The junction shows a germline mismatch at one end, possibly a read error. This chain links TRBV7-8 with TRBJ2-3; no reliable D call. Looked up from germline, CDR1 is SGHVS and CDR2 is FQNEAQ. CDR3 length equals 15 residues. The CDR3, as DNA: TGTGCCAGCACCTTAGAGGCAGGACGCACAGATACGCAGTATTTT. It encodes CASTLEAGRTDTQYF.

The rearrangement links TRBV29-1 to TRBJ1-5; D is undetermined. CDR1 and CDR2 from the germline V gene are SQVTM and ANQGSEA. The germline V and J ends were trimmed by 4 bases and 0 bases, with 22 bases remaining between them. The CDR3 consists of 18 residues. The DNA for the CDR3 is TGCAGCGTTGGGCGTACCACTCGGGTTCCTTATAGCAATCAGCCCCAGCATTTT. Amino acids: CSVGRTTRVPYSNQPQHF.

This clone was detected a few times. The V call is TRBV5-8, the J call TRBJ1-1; 8 nucleotides line up with TRBD1. Germline V gene lookup returns CDR1 SGHTS and CDR2 YDEGEE. Trimming removed 0 bases from V and 5 bases from J; junction bases left unmatched: 3. CDR3 size: 14 residues. In DNA form, the CDR3 reads TGTGCCAGCAGCTTGGGGACAGGGCAGACTGAAGCTTTCTTT. This translates into CASSLGTGQTEAFF.